A selection of T cell receptor beta chains follows, all from one sample in a study of cytomegalovirus exposure and HLA in healthy donors. Some clones are missing from TCRdb's copy, which holds only in-frame ones; the method was immunoSEQ multiplex PCR. The sample table sets out 200,000 to 250,000 clones. Sequenced material: PBMCs. The origin of the receptors is a young woman in good health and CMV-seropositive. Each CDR3 is given with its conserved first and last residue.

J,V,CDR3
TRBJ2-7,TRBV7-6,CASSLLRDSTSYEQYF
TRBJ2-1,TRBV18,CASSSRTDHNEQFF
TRBJ2-3,TRBV28,CASSGAWEGTDTQYF
TRBJ2-3,TRBV2,CAKSAASGGAGTQYF
TRBJ1-1,TRBV10-3,CAITNTGGNTEAFF
TRBJ2-3,TRBV7-9,CARTSLPGLSFRDTQYF
TRBJ1-1,TRBV5-4,CASSPSGTLNTEAFF
TRBJ1-1,TRBV25-1,CASSGGQLGATEAFF
TRBJ1-1,TRBV2,CASSPRQGLPNTEAFF
TRBJ1-1,TRBV20-1,CSAGTSTEAFF
TRBJ2-4,TRBV7-9,CASRTLTGGIQYF
TRBJ1-1,TRBV28,CASSIGSKNTEAFF
TRBJ1-1,TRBV6-1,CASSGLRGGEAFF
TRBJ2-1,TRBV6-7,CASSWTGLAGGHEQFF
TRBJ2-7,TRBV4-3,CASSQGTSGNYEQYF
TRBJ1-2,TRBV19,CASRPAANYGYTF
TRBJ1-1,TRBV25-1,CASSAPGGTAFF
TRBJ2-7,TRBV10-3,CAISESTRSYEQYF
TRBJ2-7,TRBV7-2,CASSYRRESNEQYF
TRBJ2-3,TRBV6-5,CASTGRERTDTQYF
TRBJ2-2,TRBV6-1,CASSENGAGRTGELFF
TRBJ2-7,TRBV5-1,CASSLGVQGYSSYEQYF
TRBJ1-3,TRBV10-1,CASSEGLPGNTIYF
TRBJ2-7,TRBV30,CAWSDRPLYEQYF
TRBJ1-3,TRBV7-9,CASSRTGLSGNTIYF
TRBJ2-7,TRBV6-5,CASQSTGGPYEQYF
TRBJ2-1,TRBV29-1,CSVASSSGYNEQFF
TRBJ1-5,TRBV6-1,CASSENPTWRAGDSNQPQHF
TRBJ1-2,TRBV14,CASSQVEIPGGGNGYTF
TRBJ2-2,TRBV27,CASSYAGATAGELFF
TRBJ2-1,TRBV5-1,CASSPNPGLDEQFF
TRBJ2-3,TRBV5-1,CASSKDIDTQYF
TRBJ2-7,TRBV6-5,CASRAPPGLTYEQYF
TRBJ2-3,TRBV29-1,CSVEDPSGSTDTQYF
TRBJ2-5,TRBV5-4,CASSLTATQETQYF
TRBJ1-6,TRBV6-1,CASSPGGLNNSPLHF
TRBJ1-1,TRBV6-5,CASSYSSAGTEAFF
TRBJ1-1,TRBV29-1,CRAGGARTEAFF
TRBJ2-1,TRBV19,CASSYFRAETYNEQFF
TRBJ2-1,TRBV7-2,CASSGRGLAGAFF
TRBJ2-1,TRBV5-1,CASSPRGFSYNEQFF
TRBJ1-1,TRBV5-4,CASSLATGGMDTEAFF
TRBJ2-1,TRBV4-3,CASSTLGRASADNEQFF
TRBJ2-6,TRBV7-8,CASREWGAGANVLTF
TRBJ2-7,TRBV6-5,CASSPQRGGYYEQYF
TRBJ2-7,TRBV6-1,CASSEWGSFYF
TRBJ2-3,TRBV7-6,CASSARGGTDTQYF
TRBJ2-5,TRBV12-5,CASGLGGETQYF
TRBJ2-7,TRBV19,CASSLPGVYEQYF
TRBJ2-1,TRBV4-2,CASSQDGGGANEQFF
TRBJ1-2,TRBV9,CASSGRGISPDIGYTF
TRBJ2-3,TRBV9,CASSPGQGTDTQYF
TRBJ1-6,TRBV7-8,CASSLYRPMYGQQWNSPLHF
TRBJ2-7,TRBV29-1,CSVGDWEYEQYF
TRBJ1-6,TRBV6-6,CASRPTGKNSPLHF
TRBJ2-3,TRBV13,CASSLGTSGRAVDTQYF
TRBJ2-7,TRBV7-2,CASSPGTGKYF